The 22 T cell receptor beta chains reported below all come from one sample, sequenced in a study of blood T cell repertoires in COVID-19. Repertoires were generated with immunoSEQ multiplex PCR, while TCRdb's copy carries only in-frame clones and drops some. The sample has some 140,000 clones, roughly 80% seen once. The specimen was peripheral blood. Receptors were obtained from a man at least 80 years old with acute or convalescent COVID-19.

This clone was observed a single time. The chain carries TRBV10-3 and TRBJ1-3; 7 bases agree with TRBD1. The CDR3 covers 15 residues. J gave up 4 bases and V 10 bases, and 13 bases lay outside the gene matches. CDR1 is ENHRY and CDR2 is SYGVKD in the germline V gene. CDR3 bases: TGTGCCACCTCGGTAGGGGGCGCATCCGGAAACACCATATATTTT. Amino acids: CATSVGGASGNTIYF.

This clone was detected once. CDR3 region: CATSVGQGVGQIAKNIQYF. As DNA, the CDR3 is TGTGCCACCAGCGTGGGACAGGGGGTTGGCCAGATAGCCAAAAACATTCAGTACTTC. The chain couples TRBV15 to TRBJ2-4; 11 bases are a match to TRBD1. The V gene end was trimmed by 5 bases and the J gene end by 0 bases; junction bases not matched to a gene: 12. Germline V gene data show CDR1 as LNHNV and CDR2 as YYDKDF (reference sequence). The CDR3 is made up of 19 amino acids.

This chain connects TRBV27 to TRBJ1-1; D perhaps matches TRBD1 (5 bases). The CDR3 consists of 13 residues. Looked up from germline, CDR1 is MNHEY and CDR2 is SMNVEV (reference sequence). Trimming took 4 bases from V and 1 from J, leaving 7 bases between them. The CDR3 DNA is TGTGCCAGCAGTTCACAGGAGAACACTGAAGCTTTCTTT. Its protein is CASSSQENTEAFF.

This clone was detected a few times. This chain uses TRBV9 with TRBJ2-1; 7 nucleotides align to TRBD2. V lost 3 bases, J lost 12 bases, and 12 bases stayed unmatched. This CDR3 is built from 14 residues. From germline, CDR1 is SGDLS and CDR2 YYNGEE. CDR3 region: CASSETGTTSTQFF. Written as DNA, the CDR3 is TGTGCCAGCAGCGAAACCGGGACTACAAGTACGCAGTTCTTC.

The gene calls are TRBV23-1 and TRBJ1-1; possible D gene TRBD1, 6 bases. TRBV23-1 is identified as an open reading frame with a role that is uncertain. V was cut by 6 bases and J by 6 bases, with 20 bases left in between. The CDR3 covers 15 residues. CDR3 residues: CASSTRTVGGAEAFF. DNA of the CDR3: TGCGCCAGCAGCACCCGGACAGTCGGGGGGGCTGAAGCTTTCTTT.

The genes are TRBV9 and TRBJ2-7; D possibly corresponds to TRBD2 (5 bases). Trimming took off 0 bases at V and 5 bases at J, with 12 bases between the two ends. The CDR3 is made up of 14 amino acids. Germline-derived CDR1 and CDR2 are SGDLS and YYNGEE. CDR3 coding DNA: TGTGCCAGCAGCGTAGCTCGGGGATCTGACGAGCAGTACTTC. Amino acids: CASSVARGSDEQYF.

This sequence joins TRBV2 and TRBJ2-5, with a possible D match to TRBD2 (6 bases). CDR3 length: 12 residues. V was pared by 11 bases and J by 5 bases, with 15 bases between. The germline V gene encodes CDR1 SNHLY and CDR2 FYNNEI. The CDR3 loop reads CAGDLRGETQYF. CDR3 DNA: TGTGCCGGGGACTTACGGGGGGAGACCCAGTACTTC.

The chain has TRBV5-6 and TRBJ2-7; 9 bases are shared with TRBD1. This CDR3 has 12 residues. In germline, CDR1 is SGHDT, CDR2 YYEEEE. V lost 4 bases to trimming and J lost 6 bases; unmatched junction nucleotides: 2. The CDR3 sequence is CASSADRGEQYF. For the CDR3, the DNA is TGTGCCAGCAGCGCGGACAGGGGCGAGCAGTACTTC. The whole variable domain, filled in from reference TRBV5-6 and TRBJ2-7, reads DAGVTQSPTHLIKTRGQQVTLRCSPKSGHDTVSWYQQALGQGPQFIFQYYEEEERQRGNFPDRFSGHQFPNYSSELNVNALLLGDSALYLCASSADRGEQYFGPGTRLTVT.

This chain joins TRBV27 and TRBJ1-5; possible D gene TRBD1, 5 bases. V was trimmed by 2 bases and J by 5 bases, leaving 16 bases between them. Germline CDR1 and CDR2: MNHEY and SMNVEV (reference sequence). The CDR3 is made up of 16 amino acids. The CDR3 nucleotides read TGTGCCAGCAGTTTAAGGGGTCCGATTTCGGATCAGCCCCAGCATTTT. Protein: CASSLRGPISDQPQHF.

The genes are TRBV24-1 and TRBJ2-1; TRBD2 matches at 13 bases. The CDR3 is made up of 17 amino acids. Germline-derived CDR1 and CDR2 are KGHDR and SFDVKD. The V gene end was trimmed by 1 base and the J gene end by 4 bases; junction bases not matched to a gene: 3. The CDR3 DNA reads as TGTGCCACCAGTGATTTTGGGACTAGCGGGATTTACAATGAGCAGTTCTTC. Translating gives CATSDFGTSGIYNEQFF.

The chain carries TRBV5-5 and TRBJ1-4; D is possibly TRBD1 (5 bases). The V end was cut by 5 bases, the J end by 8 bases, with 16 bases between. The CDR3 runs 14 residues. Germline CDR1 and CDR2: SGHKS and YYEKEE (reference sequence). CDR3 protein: CASSFGGPQEKLFF. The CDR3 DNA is TGTGCCAGCAGTTTCGGGGGTCCGCAGGAAAAACTGTTTTTT.

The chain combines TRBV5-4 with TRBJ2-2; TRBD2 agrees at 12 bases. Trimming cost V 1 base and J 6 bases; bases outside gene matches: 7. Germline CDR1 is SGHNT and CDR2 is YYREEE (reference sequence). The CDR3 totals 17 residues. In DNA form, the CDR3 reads TGTGCCAGCAGCTTGTTACTAGCGGGGGGCCGGTCCGGGGAGCTGTTTTTT. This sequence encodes CASSLLLAGGRSGELFF.

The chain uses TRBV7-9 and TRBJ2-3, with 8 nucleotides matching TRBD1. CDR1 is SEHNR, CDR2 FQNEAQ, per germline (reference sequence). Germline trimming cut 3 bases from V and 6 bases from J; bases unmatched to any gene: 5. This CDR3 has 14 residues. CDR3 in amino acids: CASSFGQGLDTQYF. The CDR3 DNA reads TGTGCCAGCAGCTTCGGACAGGGATTGGATACGCAGTATTTT.

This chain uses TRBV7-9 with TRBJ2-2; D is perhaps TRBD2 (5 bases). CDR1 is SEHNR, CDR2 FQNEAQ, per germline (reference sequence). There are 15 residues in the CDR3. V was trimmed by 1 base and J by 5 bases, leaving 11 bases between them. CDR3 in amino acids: CASSLGLRETGELFF. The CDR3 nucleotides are TGTGCCAGCAGCTTAGGCCTGAGGGAAACCGGGGAGCTGTTTTTT.

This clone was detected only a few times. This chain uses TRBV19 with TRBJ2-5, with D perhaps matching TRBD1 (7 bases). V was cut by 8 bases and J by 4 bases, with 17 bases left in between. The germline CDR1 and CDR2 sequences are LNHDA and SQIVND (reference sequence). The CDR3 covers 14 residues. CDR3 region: CASQGGTARETQYF. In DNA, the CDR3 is TGTGCCAGTCAAGGCGGGACAGCCCGAGAGACCCAGTACTTC.

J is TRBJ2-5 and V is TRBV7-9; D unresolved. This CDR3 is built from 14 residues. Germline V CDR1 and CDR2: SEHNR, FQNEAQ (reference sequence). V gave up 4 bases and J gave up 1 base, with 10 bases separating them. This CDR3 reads CASSSLPTQETQYF. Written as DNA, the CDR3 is TGTGCCAGCAGCTCACTACCAACCCAAGAGACCCAGTACTTC.

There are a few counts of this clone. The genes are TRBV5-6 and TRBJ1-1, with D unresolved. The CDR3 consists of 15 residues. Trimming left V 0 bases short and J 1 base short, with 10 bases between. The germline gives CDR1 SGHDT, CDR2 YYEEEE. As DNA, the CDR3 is TGTGCCAGCAGCTTGGAAGCAGGAGGGAACACTGAAGCTTTCTTT. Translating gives CASSLEAGGNTEAFF.

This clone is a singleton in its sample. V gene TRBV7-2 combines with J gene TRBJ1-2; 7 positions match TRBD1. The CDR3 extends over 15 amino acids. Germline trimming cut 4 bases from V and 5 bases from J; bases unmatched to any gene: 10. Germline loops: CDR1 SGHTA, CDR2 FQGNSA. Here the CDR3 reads CASSSGPGQRYGYTF. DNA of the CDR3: TGTGCCAGCAGCTCCGGACCGGGACAGAGATATGGCTACACCTTC.

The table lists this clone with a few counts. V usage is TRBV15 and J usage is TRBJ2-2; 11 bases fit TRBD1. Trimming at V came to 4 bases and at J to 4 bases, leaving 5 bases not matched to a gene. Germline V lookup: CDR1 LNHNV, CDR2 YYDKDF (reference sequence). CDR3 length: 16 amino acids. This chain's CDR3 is CATSKLGTGGTGELFF. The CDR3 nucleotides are TGTGCCACCAGCAAATTAGGGACAGGGGGCACCGGGGAGCTGTTTTTT.

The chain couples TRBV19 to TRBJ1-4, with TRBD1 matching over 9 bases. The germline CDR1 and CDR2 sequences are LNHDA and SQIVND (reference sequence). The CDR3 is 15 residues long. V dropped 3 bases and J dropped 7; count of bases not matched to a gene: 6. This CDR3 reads CASSMDRGRSEKLFF. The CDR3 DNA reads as TGTGCCAGTAGTATGGACAGGGGACGTAGTGAAAAACTGTTTTTT.

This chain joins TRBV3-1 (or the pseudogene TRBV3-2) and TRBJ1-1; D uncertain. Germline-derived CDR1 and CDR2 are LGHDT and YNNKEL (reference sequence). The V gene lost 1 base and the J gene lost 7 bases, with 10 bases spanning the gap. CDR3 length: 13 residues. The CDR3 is CASSQGVGFEAFF. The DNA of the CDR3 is TGTGCCAGCAGCCAAGGGGTGGGCTTTGAAGCTTTCTTT.

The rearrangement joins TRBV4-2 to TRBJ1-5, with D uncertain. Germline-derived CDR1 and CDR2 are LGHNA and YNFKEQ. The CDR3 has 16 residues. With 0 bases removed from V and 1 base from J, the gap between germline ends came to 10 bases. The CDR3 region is CASSQETSGSNQPQHF. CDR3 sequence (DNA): TGTGCCAGCAGCCAAGAAACCTCGGGGAGCAATCAGCCCCAGCATTTT.